This note documents a single TCR beta chain sequence. The target antigen is unknown. The data were taken from a study of radiotherapy plus CTLA-4 blockade in lung cancer. On the study more broadly: Objective responses occurred in around 18% of patients; 25% to 40% had disease control.

Chemo-refractory metastatic non-small-cell lung cancer patients underwent focal radiation alongside CTLA-4 blockade with ipilimumab. TCRdb's copy holds only in-frame clones and misses some; the assay was immunoSEQ multiplex PCR. The top ten clones hold 4% to 6% of a sample with approximately 99,000 clones, about 86% of them seen once. Points from the study as a whole: Tumor-derived TCR clones expanded in blood after radiotherapy plus ipilimumab.

The length of the CDR3 is 15 residues. V gave up 7 bases and J gave up 0 bases, with 15 bases separating them. The germline gives CDR1 SGHAT, CDR2 FQNNGV. The rearrangement joins TRBV11-2 to TRBJ1-1; D is undetermined. The clonotype was recovered from a human donor with non-small cell lung cancer that progressed on radiotherapy plus ipilimumab. The source was peripheral blood, collected from a patient treated with radiotherapy plus ipilimumab. CDR3 DNA: TGTGCCAGCACCCCCGGGTTCGGGATGAACACTGAAGCTTTCTTT. Translation: CASTPGFGMNTEAFF.